This T cell receptor beta chain appears in the sequencing data of a study of shared clonotypes between healthy human individuals. Study results and caveats: Naive subsets generally exceeded memory subsets in estimated richness.

Into CD45RA+ naive and CD45RA-negative memory subsets, the CD4+ cells were split. Running of the assay took place at deep level. Sequencing was performed with immunoSEQ multiplex PCR; in TCRdb, only in-frame clones are kept and a portion is missing. The sample shows approximately 740,000 clones, around 74% of them seen only once. Points on this clone: Its antigen is as yet unknown.

The sequencing sample was made of memory CD4+ T cells sorted from blood. The subset here: CD45RA-negative fraction. The TCR was taken from a young woman in good health.

The CDR3 region is CASSPAGLLSYEQYF. For the CDR3, the DNA is TGTGCCAGCAGCCCCGCGGGACTTCTCTCCTACGAGCAGTACTTC. The rearrangement uses TRBV7-9 and TRBJ2-7, with D possibly matching TRBD2 (6 bases). Trimming left V 5 bases short and J 0 bases short, with 14 bases between. This CDR3 is built from 15 residues. The V gene's germline CDR1 is SEHNR and CDR2 FQNEAQ (reference sequence).